Detailed here is one T cell receptor (beta chain). Its antigen is unknown. TCRdb's table, derived via immunoSEQ multiplex PCR, lists solely in-frame clones and lacks some. This table has around 19,000 clones, approximately 80% appearing once. The V gene's germline CDR1 is GTSNPN and CDR2 SVGIG (reference sequence). The CDR3 sequence is 16 residues long. V dropped 5 bases and J dropped 0; count of bases not matched to a gene: 10. Noted time point: cycle 4 day 1 (C4D1), after 5 to 7 weeks of nivolumab. Every patient was affected by relapse after autologous stem cell transplantation, while exposure to brentuximab vedotin was not uniform. The sample belongs to a study of PD-1 blockade in classical Hodgkin lymphoma. Study findings and constraints: Nivolumab initiated under 1 year post-ASCT led to patient exclusion. Researchers reported that CD4+ TCR diversity, though not CD8+, rose significantly by C4D1. The diversity seen at baseline in complete responders resembled that of newly diagnosed patients. At baseline, newly diagnosed patients reportedly showed less TCR diversity than healthy donors.

The receptor comes from a human donor with classical Hodgkin lymphoma. The rearrangement links TRBV30 to TRBJ1-5, with 7 bases fitting TRBD1. Sequencing used peripheral blood mononuclear cells (PBMCs), obtained before the fourth cycle of nivolumab. The CDR3 reads CAWGRGQSHSNQPQHF. Here the CDR3 DNA reads TGTGCCTGGGGGAGGGGACAGTCCCATAGCAATCAGCCCCAGCATTTT.